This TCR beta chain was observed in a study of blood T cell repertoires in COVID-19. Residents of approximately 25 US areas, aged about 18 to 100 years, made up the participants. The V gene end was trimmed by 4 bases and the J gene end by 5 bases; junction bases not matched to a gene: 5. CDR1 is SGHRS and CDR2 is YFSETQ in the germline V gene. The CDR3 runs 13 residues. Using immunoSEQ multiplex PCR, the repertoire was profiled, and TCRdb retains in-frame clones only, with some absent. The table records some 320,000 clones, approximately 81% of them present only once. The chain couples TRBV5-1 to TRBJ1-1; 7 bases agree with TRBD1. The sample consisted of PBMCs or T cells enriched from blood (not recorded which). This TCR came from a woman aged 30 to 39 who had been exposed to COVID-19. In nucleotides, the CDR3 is TGCGCCAGCAGCCCAACAGGGGTTACTGAAGCTTTCTTT. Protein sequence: CASSPTGVTEAFF.